One and the same sample provided the 17 T cell receptor beta chains below, sequenced in a study of shared clonotypes between healthy human individuals. CD45RO-negative CD8 cells positively selected for CCR7 made up the naive population, which excluded terminally differentiated effector memory CD45RA+ cells. The method was immunoSEQ multiplex PCR; TCRdb's version includes in-frame clones alone and lacks a portion of them. The sample yields about 2.1 million clones, under 95% seen once. Material for sequencing was naive CD8+ T cells from PBMCs. These receptors all come from a man aged 18 to 29 in good health. Some clones in this sample may be carry-over from other donors' samples.

The chain has TRBV4-3 and TRBJ2-1, with a weak D call TRBD2 (6 bases). Trimming stripped 4 bases from V and 9 bases from J, with 16 bases between. This CDR3 has 14 residues. Per germline, CDR1 LGHNA and CDR2 YSLEER. The CDR3 sequence is CASSPGTRGIEQFF. In nucleotides, the CDR3 is TGCGCCAGCAGCCCTGGGACTCGAGGCATTGAGCAGTTCTTC.

V is TRBV28 and J is TRBJ1-4; 7 bases are a match to TRBD1. CDR1 is MDHEN and CDR2 is SYDVKM in the germline V gene. The V segment lost 7 bases and the J segment 5 bases; nucleotides outside the gene matches: 25. There are 20 residues in the CDR3. CDR3 protein: CASTLRGYRLRGQPNEKLFF. The CDR3 DNA sequence: TGTGCCAGCACTCTGAGGGGATATAGGCTAAGGGGACAGCCAAATGAAAAACTGTTTTTT.

Remarks on this clone: The sample carries other DNA sequences with the same CDR3. The V gene is TRBV19, the J gene TRBJ2-7, with 10 nucleotides matching TRBD1. The germline gives CDR1 LNHDA, CDR2 SQIVND (reference sequence). The CDR3 length is 13 residues. V shed 9 bases and J 2 bases; nucleotides not matched to a gene: 4. This CDR3 reads CASRDRGTYEQYF. The CDR3 DNA sequence: TGTGCCAGCCGGGACAGGGGAACCTACGAGCAGTACTTC.

The chain is built from TRBV7-2 and TRBJ1-2; D uncertain. This CDR3 contains 16 residues. CDR1 and CDR2 from the germline V gene are SGHTA and FQGNSA. V lost 4 bases, J lost 8 bases, and 23 bases lay in between. CDR3 nucleotides: TGTGCCAGCAGCTCTAGTCTATACGCACAAAGGCAAGGCTACACCTTC. Its translation: CASSSSLYAQRQGYTF.

This chain connects TRBV7-2 to TRBJ1-1; D is possibly TRBD1 (6 bases). This CDR3 has 12 amino acids. V gave up 2 bases and J gave up 10 bases, with 11 bases separating them. Germline V gene sequence: CDR1 SGHTA, CDR2 FQGNSA. The CDR3 bases are TGTGCCAGCAGCTTATACAGGGATGGAGCTTTCTTT. Its protein is CASSLYRDGAFF.

The J gene is TRBJ1-1, the V gene TRBV5-4; D is unresolved. With 4 bases removed from V and 8 bases from J, the gap between germline ends came to 15 bases. The germline CDR1 and CDR2 sequences are SGHNT and YYREEE (reference sequence). CDR3 length: 13 amino acids. The CDR3 loop reads CASSADKWSEAFF. CDR3 nucleotides: TGTGCCAGCAGCGCAGACAAGTGGTCCGAAGCTTTCTTT.

The chain couples TRBV27 to TRBJ1-1; D is unresolved. This CDR3 is 12 amino acids long. Between the trimmed V and J ends, which lost 6 bases and 2 bases, there was a span of 7 bases. Germline V lookup: CDR1 MNHEY, CDR2 SMNVEV (reference sequence). The CDR3 DNA follows: TGTGCCAGCAGGGGGTTTAACACTGAAGCTTTCTTT. Amino acids: CASRGFNTEAFF.

This chain joins TRBV2 and TRBJ2-7; D might be TRBD2 (10 bases). Germline V gene sequence: CDR1 SNHLY, CDR2 FYNNEI. Trimming took 3 bases from V and 4 from J, leaving 31 bases between them. CDR3 length equals 20 residues. The CDR3: CASSDWPGQGSGRARYEQYF. CDR3 coding DNA: TGTGCCAGCAGTGACTGGCCGGGACAGGGAAGCGGGAGGGCGAGGTACGAGCAGTACTTC.

This chain connects TRBV4-1 to TRBJ1-1; 9 bases map to TRBD1. Trimming removed 4 bases from V and 5 bases from J; junction bases left unmatched: 11. The CDR3 is 16 amino acids. Germline assignment: CDR1 MGHRA and CDR2 YSYEKL. The DNA for the CDR3 is TGCGCCAGCAGCCCGGGACAGGGTATTCGTACTACTGAAGCTTTCTTT. Residues: CASSPGQGIRTTEAFF.

The chain has TRBV11-2 and TRBJ2-1; TRBD2 might be the D (6 bases). Germline V gene sequence: CDR1 SGHAT, CDR2 FQNNGV. V lost 5 bases to trimming and J lost 9 bases, with 23 bases between them. This CDR3 region has 16 residues. This CDR3 is CASSPVSLAAAIEQFF. DNA for the CDR3: TGTGCCAGCAGCCCCGTCTCGTTAGCGGCTGCAATTGAGCAGTTCTTC.

The chain is built from TRBV2 and TRBJ1-4; TRBD1 matches 9 bases. The junction had 14 bases not matched to a gene; V was cut back by 10 bases and J by 2 bases. The CDR3 is 17 amino acids. Germline lookup yields CDR1 SNHLY and CDR2 FYNNEI. For the CDR3, the DNA is TGTGCCACCCGACGGGGACAGGGAAGTAGGACTAATGAAAAACTGTTTTTT. Encoded protein: CATRRGQGSRTNEKLFF.

The rearrangement uses TRBV2 and TRBJ1-5; D is perhaps TRBD1 (5 bases). Trimming cost V 5 bases and J 0 bases, with 8 bases left between them. Per the germline V gene, CDR1 is SNHLY and CDR2 is FYNNEI. The CDR3 totals 14 residues. The CDR3 bases are TGTGCCAGCAGTAGCAGGGATAGCAATCAGCCCCAGCATTTT. It encodes CASSSRDSNQPQHF.

DNA of the CDR3: TGTGCCAGCAGTCTCTGGGACAGGGGGTACGAGCAGTACTTC. Translation: CASSLWDRGYEQYF. The chain joins TRBV28 to TRBJ2-7, with 11 bases matching TRBD1. V shed 5 bases, J shed 4 bases, and the junction held 4 bases outside the gene matches. The germline CDR1 and CDR2 sequences are MDHEN and SYDVKM. This CDR3 spans 14 amino acids. Complete variable domain (other parts from reference TRBV28 and TRBJ2-7): DVKVTQSSRYLVKRTGEKVFLECVQDMDHENMFWYRQDPGLGLRLIYFSYDVKMKEKGDIPEGYSVSREKKERFSLILESASTNQTSMYLCASSLWDRGYEQYFGPGTRLTVT.

The DNA of the CDR3 is TGTGCCAGCGGACGGGAGATCGCAGATACGCAGTATTTT. Its translation is CASGREIADTQYF. This chain links TRBV27 with TRBJ2-3, with D tentatively TRBD2 (6 bases). CDR1 MNHEY and CDR2 SMNVEV come from the germline V gene (reference sequence). The CDR3 length is 13 residues. The V gene lost 8 bases and the J gene lost 4 bases, with 13 bases spanning the gap.

This chain uses TRBV6-5 with TRBJ2-7; 8 bases are shared with TRBD2. V was pared by 6 bases and J by 2 bases, with 6 bases of the junction left unmatched. The CDR3 has 14 amino acids. Per germline, CDR1 MNHEY and CDR2 SVGAGI. CDR3 DNA sequence: TGTGCCAGCAGCCCCGGGACTAGTCCCTACGAGCAGTACTTC. It yields the protein CASSPGTSPYEQYF.

The rearrangement links TRBV19 to TRBJ2-1; D is ambiguous. Trimming shortened V by 5 bases and J by 8 bases, and 10 bases separated the two germline ends. The V gene's germline CDR1 is LNHDA and CDR2 SQIVND (reference sequence). There are 12 residues in the CDR3. CDR3 in amino acids: CASSVFKDEQFF. Here the CDR3 DNA reads TGTGCCAGTAGTGTTTTCAAGGATGAGCAGTTCTTC.

The CDR3 DNA is TGTGCCAGCAGGGGGACCCCCCCATCCGGAGATACGCAGTATTTT. Protein: CASRGTPPSGDTQYF. The chain joins TRBV6-1 to TRBJ2-3; D is perhaps TRBD1 or TRBD2 (5 bases each). CDR1 is MNHNS and CDR2 is SASEGT in the germline V gene. CDR3 length equals 15 residues. The V gene lost 6 bases and the J gene lost 5 bases, with 18 bases spanning the gap.